Following are 20 T cell receptor beta chains from one sample sequenced in a study of cytomegalovirus exposure and HLA in healthy donors. The primer mix had 60 Vbeta and 13 Jbeta primers. The assay was immunoSEQ multiplex PCR, and TCRdb's table has in-frame clones only and misses some. Here the sample spans 150,000 or so clones, approximately 81% being singletons. The sequenced sample consisted of PBMCs. These receptors were collected from a female donor in good health and CMV-seronegative.

The rearrangement uses TRBV7-6 and TRBJ1-1; D possibly corresponds to TRBD1 (6 bases). The CDR3 covers 15 residues. V shed 5 bases and J shed 4 bases, with 17 bases lying between them. The V gene's germline CDR1 is SGHVS and CDR2 FNYEAQ. The chain's CDR3 is CASSPAGGSGTEAFF. The CDR3, as DNA: TGTGCCAGCAGCCCTGCTGGGGGCAGCGGCACTGAAGCTTTCTTT.

The chain links TRBV7-2 to TRBJ2-3; 8 bases line up with TRBD2. The CDR3 sequence is 12 residues long. V shed 3 bases and J 11 bases; nucleotides not matched to a gene: 4. The germline CDR1 and CDR2 sequences are SGHTA and FQGNSA. The DNA of the CDR3 is TGTGCCAGCAGCTTGGGGGCGGGGGGGCAGTATTTT. Its translation: CASSLGAGGQYF.

The CDR3 sequence: CASSYSTATRHEQYF. CDR3 coding DNA: TGTGCCAGCAGTTACTCGACCGCGACGCGGCACGAGCAGTACTTC. The chain links TRBV6-5 to TRBJ2-7; D call uncertain. Germline V gives CDR1 MNHEY, CDR2 SVGAGI. The CDR3 contains 15 residues. The V end was cut by 0 bases, the J end by 5 bases, with 14 bases between.

The table lists this clone with a few counts. V is TRBV19 and J is TRBJ2-3, with 9 bases lining up with TRBD1. J was trimmed by 0 bases and V by 4 bases; bases with no gene match: 5. The CDR3 totals 16 residues. Germline CDR1 and CDR2: LNHDA and SQIVND (reference sequence). The CDR3 DNA follows: TGTGCCAGTAGTAAACCCGGACAGGGGAGCACAGATACGCAGTATTTT. Encoded protein: CASSKPGQGSTDTQYF.

This sequence joins TRBV7-2 and TRBJ2-7; a weak D match, TRBD1 (6 bases). Germline assignment: CDR1 SGHTA and CDR2 FQGNSA. V gave up 1 base and J gave up 2 bases, with 12 bases separating them. The CDR3 spans 15 residues. CDR3 amino acids: CASSLGTAAPYEQYF. The CDR3 DNA reads TGTGCCAGCAGCTTAGGGACAGCGGCGCCCTACGAGCAGTACTTC.

This clone has only a few counts. This same CDR3 is encoded by further DNA sequences in the sample. V is TRBV4-3 and J is TRBJ1-1, with D unresolved. CDR3 length: 15 amino acids. The V and J ends lost 0 bases and 2 bases respectively, with 10 bases between them. The V gene's germline CDR1 is LGHNA and CDR2 YSLEER. The CDR3 loop reads CASSQDLGGNTEAFF. CDR3 bases: TGCGCCAGCAGCCAAGATCTCGGCGGTAACACTGAAGCTTTCTTT.

This chain joins TRBV30 and TRBJ1-6; D may be TRBD1 (6 bases). From germline, CDR1 is GTSNPN and CDR2 SVGIG (reference sequence). The CDR3 length is 13 residues. Trimming removed 6 bases from V and 9 bases from J, with 15 bases in between. The CDR3 region has the DNA TGTGCCTGCTCGACAGGAAACTCTTCACCCCTCCACTTT. Residues: CACSTGNSSPLHF.

V usage is TRBV5-1 and J usage is TRBJ1-4, with 11 positions matching TRBD1. Trimming removed 4 bases from V and 2 bases from J; junction bases left unmatched: 10. Per the germline V gene, CDR1 is SGHRS and CDR2 is YFSETQ. The CDR3 sequence is 18 residues long. CDR3 in DNA: TGCGCCAGCAGCCACGGGGGGACAGGGGGGCATACTAATGAAAAACTGTTTTTT. It specifies CASSHGGTGGHTNEKLFF.

This clone was seen only a few times. The rearrangement uses TRBV25-1 and TRBJ2-7; TRBD1 aligns across 10 bases. Germline CDR1 is MGHDK and CDR2 is SYGVNS. This CDR3 has 14 amino acids. V lost 8 bases to trimming and J lost 6 bases; unmatched junction nucleotides: 10. The CDR3 is CASRDRGLGREQYF. The CDR3 nucleotides read TGTGCCAGCCGGGACAGGGGATTGGGACGCGAGCAGTACTTC.

The CDR3 DNA sequence: TGTGCCAGCTCGTACAGGGGGCGGGAGACCCAGTACTTC. Protein sequence: CASSYRGRETQYF. The rearrangement links TRBV18 to TRBJ2-5, with 9 bases matching TRBD1. This CDR3 contains 13 residues. Germline values: CDR1 KGHSH, CDR2 LQKENI. V dropped 6 bases and J dropped 5; count of bases not matched to a gene: 4.

This clone was counted a few times. The chain joins TRBV4-3 to TRBJ2-3, with D possibly matching TRBD2 (6 bases). The germline CDR1 and CDR2 sequences are LGHNA and YSLEER. CDR3 length: 20 residues. Trimming pared 1 base from V and 2 bases from J, leaving 25 bases between. The CDR3 DNA follows: TGCGCCAGCAGCCAAGGGGGGGTGGGGCGGGGTCGGGAGCACACAGATACGCAGTATTTT. It specifies CASSQGGVGRGREHTDTQYF.

Of note for this clone: One junction end disagrees with the germline gene, perhaps due to a read error. The gene calls are TRBV2 and TRBJ1-4, with D unresolved. In germline, CDR1 is SNHLY, CDR2 FYNNEI. The CDR3 totals 17 residues. As DNA, the CDR3 is TGTGCCAGCAGTGAGACCCCACTCGTAGCAACTAATGAAAAACCGTTTTTT. Protein: CASSETPLVATNEKPFF.

This clone was counted only a few times. V usage is TRBV2 and J usage is TRBJ2-3, with TRBD2 identical over 12 bases. Germline-derived CDR1 and CDR2 are SNHLY and FYNNEI. The J segment lost 4 bases and the V segment lost 6 bases, leaving 8 bases of the junction unmatched. The CDR3 sequence is 16 residues long. The CDR3 is CASSSTSGGVADTQYF. The CDR3 DNA is TGTGCCAGCAGCTCGACTAGCGGGGGAGTGGCAGATACGCAGTATTTT.

The rearrangement links TRBV4-1 to TRBJ2-7, with D hard to call. Germline V CDR1 and CDR2: MGHRA, YSYEKL. The CDR3 sequence is 15 residues long. Between the trimmed V and J ends, which lost 0 bases and 2 bases, there was a span of 11 bases. Here the CDR3 reads CASSQDRQRAYEQYF. For the CDR3, the DNA is TGCGCCAGCAGCCAAGACCGCCAGCGCGCCTACGAGCAGTACTTC.

V is TRBV27 and J is TRBJ2-5, with 7 positions matching TRBD1. CDR3 size: 14 residues. The trim removed 5 bases at V and 5 bases at J, leaving 8 bases unmatched. Germline values: CDR1 MNHEY, CDR2 SMNVEV (reference sequence). DNA for the CDR3: TGTGCCAGCAGTGTGACAGGGCGCGGTGAGACCCAGTACTTC. Amino acid sequence: CASSVTGRGETQYF.

The CDR3 reads CASSRQETQYF. The CDR3 bases are TGTGCCAGCAGCCGTCAAGAGACCCAGTACTTC. The J gene is TRBJ2-5, the V gene TRBV11-2; D gene uncertain. Germline CDR1 and CDR2: SGHAT and FQNNGV. The CDR3 totals 11 residues. V dropped 5 bases and J dropped 2 bases, with 3 bases sitting between them. Full variable domain (rest looked up from reference TRBV11-2 and TRBJ2-5): EAGVAQSPRYKIIEKRQSVAFWCNPISGHATLYWYQQILGQGPKLLIQFQNNGVVDDSQLPKDRFSAERLKGVDSTLKIQPAKLEDSAVYLCASSRQETQYFGPGTRLLVL.

The rearrangement joins TRBV9 to TRBJ1-1, with 7 positions matching TRBD1. The CDR3 is 14 amino acids. Trimming removed 5 bases from V and 4 bases from J; junction bases left unmatched: 8. In germline, CDR1 is SGDLS, CDR2 YYNGEE. CDR3 nucleotide sequence: TGTGCCAGCAGGCCCCGGGACAGTGGCACTGAAGCTTTCTTT. It codes for CASRPRDSGTEAFF. Using reference TRBV9 and TRBJ1-1 for the parts outside the CDR3, the full variable domain is DSGVTQTPKHLITATGQRVTLRCSPRSGDLSVYWYQQSLDQGLQFLIQYYNGEERAKGNILERFSAQQFPDLHSELNLSSLELGDSALYFCASRPRDSGTEAFFGQGTRLTVV.

The V call is TRBV6-1, the J call TRBJ2-3; 7 bases map to TRBD1. The CDR3 is made up of 15 amino acids. CDR1 and CDR2 (germline): MNHNS, SASEGT. V shed 6 bases and J 3 bases; nucleotides not matched to a gene: 9. The CDR3 loop is CASRLRDRVTDTQYF. As DNA, the CDR3 is TGTGCCAGCAGGCTCCGGGACAGAGTGACAGATACGCAGTATTTT.

The chain links TRBV7-9 to TRBJ1-1; perhaps TRBD1 as D (5 bases). Trimming removed 1 base at V and 5 bases at J, with 14 bases between. The germline V gene encodes CDR1 SEHNR and CDR2 FQNEAQ (reference sequence). This CDR3 comprises 15 residues. The chain's CDR3 is CASSLGIGRGTEAFF. CDR3 DNA sequence: TGTGCCAGCAGCTTAGGTATTGGAAGGGGAACTGAAGCTTTCTTT.

V and J are TRBV19 and TRBJ1-5; 7 bases match TRBD1. The CDR3 contains 14 residues. Germline loops: CDR1 LNHDA, CDR2 SQIVND (reference sequence). Trimming at V came to 5 bases and at J to 6 bases, leaving 7 bases not matched to a gene. The CDR3: CASSPLTGSQPQHF. The CDR3 coding sequence is TGTGCCAGTAGTCCCCTGACAGGGTCTCAGCCCCAGCATTTT.